This T cell receptor (beta chain) came from a study of Ad26.COV2.S vaccination and SARS-CoV-2 variants. The wider study: Into the muscle, Ad26.COV2.S was dosed once or twice, 56 days apart.

The CDR3 contains 15 residues. Germline lookup yields CDR1 LGHDT and CDR2 YNNKEL (reference sequence). The V end lost 4 bases, the J end lost 2 bases, and 14 bases lay between the germline ends. The treatment was: around 19 received Ad26.COV2.S at low or high dose, single or two shots; roughly 5 received placebo; per-sample allocation not given. Collection of samples fell on day 63 after the first vaccine or placebo injection. Expressing Wuhan-strain SARS-CoV-2 spike, an Ad26 vector served as the vaccine. Clones were sequenced by immunoSEQ multiplex PCR, and TCRdb holds only the in-frame ones, with some missing. The table lists under 400,000 clones, over 75% of them singletons.

The sequence was obtained from a person aged 18-65 years who received the Ad26.COV2.S COVID-19 vaccine or a placebo. J is TRBJ1-2 and V is TRBV3-1 (or the pseudogene TRBV3-2), with a possible D match to TRBD1 (6 bases). The sequences come from peripheral blood, collected in a trial of Ad26.COV2.S vaccine versus placebo. The CDR3 sequence is CASSRDNSKNYGYTF. The CDR3 DNA follows: TGTGCCAGCAGCCGGGACAATAGTAAAAACTATGGCTACACCTTC.